This T cell receptor (beta chain) was retrieved from a study of metastatic and nonmetastatic thyroid tumors. Whole-study context: Malignant thyroid and benign thyroid patients provided blood and tumor or nodule tissue whose repertoires were compared.

Trimming left V 4 bases short and J 4 bases short, with 10 bases between. CDR1 is SGHRS and CDR2 is YFSETQ in the germline V gene. The CDR3 contains 13 residues. The entire patient cohort was treatment-naive prior to thyroid surgery. Turning to this clone: Other DNA sequences in this sample translate to the same CDR3.

Using MiXCR, TCRdb reanalyzed the PCR reads. The sample holds some 50,000 clones, roughly 23% seen once. Material: blood. This sequence joins TRBV5-1 and TRBJ2-3; D possibly uses TRBD1 or TRBD2 (5 bases each). The sequence derives from a male donor with papillary thyroid cancer or a benign thyroid nodule (not recorded which). Some clones in this sample may be carry-over from other donors' samples. The CDR3 sequence is CASSPGASDTQYF. CDR3 DNA sequence: TGCGCCAGCAGCCCCGGGGCTTCAGATACGCAGTATTTT.